This T cell receptor beta chain comes out of a study of control samples from healthy donors and cancer patients. Profiled with immunoSEQ multiplex PCR; TCRdb holds only in-frame clones, not every one. Found here are 150,000 or so clones, about 89% of them singletons; the top ten hold 7.1%. This CDR3 contains 14 residues. The sample comprised blood. This sequence joins TRBV12-2 and TRBJ2-2; TRBD1, the table's D call, was not compared with the DNA. TRBV12-2 counts as a pseudogene. The sequence came from a man younger than 30 in good health. Here the CDR3 DNA reads TGTGCAAGTCGAAAGGGGGCGAACACCGGGGAGCTGTTTTTT. Translated: CASRKGANTGELFF.